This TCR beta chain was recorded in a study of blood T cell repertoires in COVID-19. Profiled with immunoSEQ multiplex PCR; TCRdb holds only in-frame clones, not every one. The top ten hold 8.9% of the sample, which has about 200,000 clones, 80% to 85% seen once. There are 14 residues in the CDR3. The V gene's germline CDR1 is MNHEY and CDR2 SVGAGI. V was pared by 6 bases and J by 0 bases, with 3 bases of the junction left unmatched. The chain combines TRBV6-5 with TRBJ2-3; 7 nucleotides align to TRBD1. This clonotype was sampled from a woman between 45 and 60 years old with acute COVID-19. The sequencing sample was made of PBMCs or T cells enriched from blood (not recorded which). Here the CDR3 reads CASRPGQSTDTQYF. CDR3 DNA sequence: TGTGCCAGCAGACCGGGACAGAGCACAGATACGCAGTATTTT.